The rows below give T cell receptor beta chains drawn from one sample of a study of blood T cell repertoires in COVID-19. Sequencing used immunoSEQ multiplex PCR; TCRdb keeps in-frame clones, though not all of them. The profile covers about 280,000 clones, with roughly 85% appearing a single time and 2.5% taken by the ten largest. The sample taken for sequencing was PBMCs or T cells enriched from blood (not recorded which). Source of these receptors: a woman aged 45-60 years who had recovered from COVID-19. The CDR3 runs from the conserved cysteine through the conserved F or W. The order of the fields is J gene, clone size, V gene, D gene, CDR3 DNA, CDR3 protein. The D gene is left open where the match is weak. The size entry is marked missing in some rows and otherwise reads once, few, many or a size class.

j_call: TRBJ2-3; clone_size: NA; v_call: TRBV2; d_call: TRBD2; cdr3_nt: TGTGCCAGCAGTGCTAGCGGGGGGGCTCTCGGTACGCAGTATTTT; cdr3_aa: CASSASGGALGTQYF
j_call: TRBJ1-2; clone_size: NA; v_call: TRBV19; d_call: NA; cdr3_nt: TGTGCCAGTAGTATCTTAGGATCTCTCGGGGGCTACACCTTC; cdr3_aa: CASSILGSLGGYTF
j_call: TRBJ2-1; clone_size: NA; v_call: TRBV5-8; d_call: TRBD1; cdr3_nt: TGTGCCAGCAGCTTGGGCGGGACAGGGTACCGAGAGCAGTTCTTC; cdr3_aa: CASSLGGTGYREQFF
j_call: TRBJ2-1; clone_size: NA; v_call: TRBV5-4; d_call: NA; cdr3_nt: TGTGCCAGCAACTCAATTGCGAGCTCCTACAATGAGCAGTTCTTC; cdr3_aa: CASNSIASSYNEQFF
j_call: TRBJ2-7; clone_size: NA; v_call: TRBV6-1; d_call: TRBD1; cdr3_nt: TGTGCCAGCAGTGAATGGACAGGGCGCTTTTACGAGCAGTACTTC; cdr3_aa: CASSEWTGRFYEQYF
j_call: TRBJ1-3; clone_size: NA; v_call: TRBV6-5; d_call: NA; cdr3_nt: TGTGCCAGCGCCGGGTTCTCGACTGGAAACACCATATATTTT; cdr3_aa: CASAGFSTGNTIYF
j_call: TRBJ2-7; clone_size: NA; v_call: TRBV6-5; d_call: TRBD1; cdr3_nt: TGTGCCTCGGGACAGAGAGCCTACGAGCAGTACTTC; cdr3_aa: CASGQRAYEQYF
j_call: TRBJ2-3; clone_size: many; v_call: TRBV25-1; d_call: TRBD2; cdr3_nt: TGTGCCAGCAGTGAGACTAGCGGTAGCACAGATACGCAGTATTTT; cdr3_aa: CASSETSGSTDTQYF
j_call: TRBJ1-6; clone_size: NA; v_call: TRBV30; d_call: NA; cdr3_nt: TGTGCCTGGAACAGGCAAAGCTCCTATAATTCACCCCTCCACTTT; cdr3_aa: CAWNRQSSYNSPLHF
j_call: TRBJ2-4; clone_size: once; v_call: TRBV19; d_call: TRBD1; cdr3_nt: TGTGCCAGTAGTATCAAGGGGGCGTTTGGCAAAAACATTCAGTACTTC; cdr3_aa: CASSIKGAFGKNIQYF
j_call: TRBJ1-1; clone_size: NA; v_call: TRBV6-5; d_call: NA; cdr3_nt: TGTGCCAGCAGAACAGGGACGAACACTGAAGCTTTCTTT; cdr3_aa: CASRTGTNTEAFF
j_call: TRBJ1-3; clone_size: few; v_call: TRBV4-1; d_call: NA; cdr3_nt: TGCGCCAGCAGCCAAGTGCAGGGGTCGGGAAACACCATATATTTT; cdr3_aa: CASSQVQGSGNTIYF
j_call: TRBJ1-2; clone_size: NA; v_call: TRBV28; d_call: TRBD1; cdr3_nt: TGTGCCAGCAGCCTAGGACAGGGTGGTGGCTACACCTTC; cdr3_aa: CASSLGQGGGYTF
j_call: TRBJ2-1; clone_size: NA; v_call: TRBV5-1; d_call: TRBD2; cdr3_nt: TGCGCCAGCAGCGCCCTGAGTACTAGCGGGAGAGGCGATGAGCAGTTCTTC; cdr3_aa: CASSALSTSGRGDEQFF
j_call: TRBJ2-7; clone_size: NA; v_call: TRBV27; d_call: TRBD1; cdr3_nt: TGTGCCAGCAGTGTCGCCGGGACAGAGGCTTACGAGCAGTACTTC; cdr3_aa: CASSVAGTEAYEQYF
j_call: TRBJ2-7; clone_size: NA; v_call: TRBV28; d_call: NA; cdr3_nt: TGTGCCAGCAGATTAGGACTCCCCTCCTACGAGCAGTACTTC; cdr3_aa: CASRLGLPSYEQYF
j_call: TRBJ2-1; clone_size: once; v_call: TRBV3-1/TRBV3-2; d_call: TRBD1; cdr3_nt: TGTGCCAGCAGCCAAGAGATGACAGGGGAACAGTTCTTC; cdr3_aa: CASSQEMTGEQFF
j_call: TRBJ1-1; clone_size: NA; v_call: TRBV30; d_call: NA; cdr3_nt: TGTGCCTGGAGAATTGGGGGGATCACTGAAGCTTTCTTT; cdr3_aa: CAWRIGGITEAFF
j_call: TRBJ2-5; clone_size: NA; v_call: TRBV5-4; d_call: NA; cdr3_nt: TGTGCCAGCAGCCCAGCCAGGGTATCGGAGACCCAGTACTTC; cdr3_aa: CASSPARVSETQYF
j_call: TRBJ1-5; clone_size: NA; v_call: TRBV2; d_call: NA; cdr3_nt: TGTGCCAGCAGTGAGTCGGTTAGCAATCAGCCCCAGCATTTT; cdr3_aa: CASSESVSNQPQHF
j_call: TRBJ2-2; clone_size: NA; v_call: TRBV5-4; d_call: NA; cdr3_nt: TGTGCCAGCAGCGGGGGACAGAACACCGGGGAGCTGTTTTTT; cdr3_aa: CASSGGQNTGELFF
j_call: TRBJ1-3; clone_size: NA; v_call: TRBV27; d_call: TRBD1; cdr3_nt: TGTGCCAGCAGTTCAGGCCCCGGGACAGCTGGAAACACCATATATTTT; cdr3_aa: CASSSGPGTAGNTIYF
j_call: TRBJ1-2; clone_size: NA; v_call: TRBV27; d_call: TRBD1; cdr3_nt: TGTGCCAGCAGTGCGGGACAGGGGGGCGGCTACACCTTC; cdr3_aa: CASSAGQGGGYTF
j_call: TRBJ1-2; clone_size: NA; v_call: TRBV30; d_call: TRBD1; cdr3_nt: TGTGCCTGGAGTGCAGTCAGGGGGTCGGCTGAAGGCTACACCTTC; cdr3_aa: CAWSAVRGSAEGYTF
j_call: TRBJ2-5; clone_size: NA; v_call: TRBV27; d_call: NA; cdr3_nt: TGTGCCAGCAGTTTAGCCGGGGAAGGAGAGACCCAGTACTTC; cdr3_aa: CASSLAGEGETQYF
j_call: TRBJ2-7; clone_size: NA; v_call: TRBV20-1; d_call: TRBD2; cdr3_nt: TGCAGTGCTAGTGATCTTGGAGGACTAGCGGGAGTGTACGAGCAGTACTTC; cdr3_aa: CSASDLGGLAGVYEQYF
j_call: TRBJ1-2; clone_size: NA; v_call: TRBV25-1; d_call: TRBD1; cdr3_nt: TGTGCCGCCGGGACAGGGGGGTATGGCTACACCTTC; cdr3_aa: CAAGTGGYGYTF
j_call: TRBJ1-6; clone_size: NA; v_call: TRBV3-1/TRBV3-2; d_call: NA; cdr3_nt: TGTGCCAGCAGCCACGCGGGCGTGAATTCACCCCTCCACTTT; cdr3_aa: CASSHAGVNSPLHF
j_call: TRBJ2-1; clone_size: NA; v_call: TRBV7-8; d_call: NA; cdr3_nt: TGTGCCAGCAGCTTGGTGGGGCAGTACTATGAGCAGTTCTTC; cdr3_aa: CASSLVGQYYEQFF
j_call: TRBJ2-3; clone_size: once; v_call: TRBV7-2; d_call: TRBD2; cdr3_nt: TGTGCCAGCAGCTTAGAAGGGAGGGCACGTACAGATACGCAGTATTTT; cdr3_aa: CASSLEGRARTDTQYF